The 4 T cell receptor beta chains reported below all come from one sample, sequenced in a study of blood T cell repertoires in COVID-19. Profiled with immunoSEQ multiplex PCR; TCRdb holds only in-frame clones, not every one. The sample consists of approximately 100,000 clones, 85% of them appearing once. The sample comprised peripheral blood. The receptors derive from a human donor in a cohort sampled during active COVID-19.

The CDR3 spells CASSLGGGGNQPQHF. CDR3 DNA sequence: TGTGCCAGCAGTTTGGGGGGTGGTGGCAATCAGCCCCAGCATTTT. V usage is TRBV28 and J usage is TRBJ1-5, with D maybe TRBD1 (5 bases). This CDR3 has 15 residues. The V gene lost 3 bases and the J gene lost 2 bases, with 11 bases spanning the gap. CDR1 MDHEN and CDR2 SYDVKM come from the germline V gene.

The DNA of the CDR3 is TGTGCCAGTAGTTTCGACAGGGCCAATTCACCCCTCCACTTT. Protein product: CASSFDRANSPLHF. This chain connects TRBV19 to TRBJ1-6; 7 bases fit TRBD1. Trimming took 5 bases from V and 7 from J; bases not matched to a gene: 5. The V gene's germline CDR1 is LNHDA and CDR2 SQIVND (reference sequence). This CDR3 has 14 amino acids.

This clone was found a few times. The CDR3 nucleotides are TGTGCCAGCAGCCAAGAGTACAGGGGTTTGTGGGGAGAGGAGTTCTTC. Protein product: CASSQEYRGLWGEEFF. This sequence joins TRBV4-2 and TRBJ2-1; TRBD1 matches at 7 bases. The CDR3 consists of 16 residues. Germline V gives CDR1 LGHNA, CDR2 YNFKEQ. V lost 0 bases and J lost 14; bases outside the gene matches: 16.

CDR3 amino acids: CASSRRTSEYNEQFF. CDR3 sequence (DNA): TGTGCCAGCAGCCGACGGACTAGCGAATACAATGAGCAGTTCTTC. The chain is built from TRBV11-2 and TRBJ2-1; 9 nucleotides line up with TRBD2. CDR3 length: 15 residues. Germline V lookup: CDR1 SGHAT, CDR2 FQNNGV. V shed 5 bases and J 4 bases; nucleotides not matched to a gene: 6. The whole variable domain, remainder taken from reference TRBV11-2 and TRBJ2-1, is EAGVAQSPRYKIIEKRQSVAFWCNPISGHATLYWYQQILGQGPKLLIQFQNNGVVDDSQLPKDRFSAERLKGVDSTLKIQPAKLEDSAVYLCASSRRTSEYNEQFFGPGTRLTVL.